A selection of T cell receptor beta chains follows, all from one sample in a study of preoperative IRX-2 immunotherapy in early breast cancer. Assay: immunoSEQ multiplex PCR; the TCRdb copy retains only in-frame clones and omits some. The sample holds fewer than 30,000 clones, almost 90% seen once. The sample was acquired from a patient treated with IRX-2 immunotherapy. These receptors were obtained from a human donor with breast cancer. Each CDR3 is given with its conserved first and last residue. D genes are given only for firm matches. Rows give clone size only sometimes, using once, few, many, or a class for an expanded clone.

clone_size j_call v_call d_call cdr3_aa cdr3_nt
. TRBJ2-5 TRBV9 . CASSVEVYQETQYF TGTGCCAGCAGCGTAGAGGTGTACCAAGAGACCCAGTACTTC
. TRBJ2-1 TRBV2 TRBD2 CASSVAGTSGRNEQFF TGTGCCAGCAGTGTGGCCGGGACTAGCGGGAGAAATGAGCAGTTCTTC
. TRBJ2-2 TRBV6-5 . CASRYREGGELFF TGTGCCAGCAGATATAGAGAGGGCGGGGAGCTGTTTTTT
. TRBJ2-7 TRBV7-2 . CASSLVPDSNEQYF TGTGCCAGCAGCTTAGTTCCGGACAGTAACGAGCAGTACTTC
. TRBJ1-5 TRBV4-3 . CASSQGVYRDQPQHF TGCGCCAGCAGCCAAGGGGTTTACAGGGACCAGCCCCAGCATTTT
once TRBJ1-1 TRBV6-5 . CASSLDSRLWAFF TGTGCCAGCAGCCTTGACAGTCGGCTGTGGGCTTTCTTT
. TRBJ2-1 TRBV5-4 TRBD2 CASSRIAGGQGEGEQFF TGTGCCAGCAGCAGAATAGCGGGGGGGCAGGGGGAGGGTGAGCAGTTCTTC
. TRBJ2-1 TRBV2 . CASSEALREQFF TGTGCCAGCAGTGAAGCGCTGAGAGAGCAGTTCTTC
. TRBJ2-2 TRBV27 . CASSLGATSTGELFF TGTGCCAGCAGTTTGGGTGCGACGAGCACCGGGGAGCTGTTTTTT
. TRBJ2-7 TRBV5-1 . CASSLDRPSSEQYF TGCGCCAGCAGCTTGGATAGGCCTTCAAGCGAGCAGTACTTC
. TRBJ2-1 TRBV6-4 . CASTPSGGDYNEQFF TGTGCCAGTACTCCGTCAGGGGGGGACTACAATGAGCAGTTCTTC
. TRBJ2-5 TRBV9 TRBD1 CASRGQGLETQYF TGTGCCAGCAGGGGACAGGGTTTAGAGACCCAGTACTTC
. TRBJ2-2 TRBV11-2 . CASSLNRVPGELFF TGTGCCAGCAGCTTAAACAGGGTTCCCGGGGAGCTGTTTTTT
. TRBJ1-5 TRBV7-6 . CASSLREGEPQHF TGTGCCAGCAGCTTAAGGGAAGGGGAGCCCCAGCATTTT
. TRBJ2-3 TRBV6-6 . CASSPIADTQYF TGTGCCAGCAGTCCGATAGCAGATACGCAGTATTTT
. TRBJ1-1 TRBV7-9 . CASSLGTVNTEAFF TGTGCCAGCAGCTTAGGGACTGTGAACACTGAAGCTTTCTTT
. TRBJ1-1 TRBV16 . CASSQSEVMNTEAFF TGTGCCAGCAGCCAATCTGAAGTTATGAACACTGAAGCTTTCTTT
few TRBJ1-2 TRBV6-6 . CGTTGGDFYGYTF TGTGGGACGACAGGTGGCGATTTCTATGGCTACACCTTC
. TRBJ2-3 TRBV7-2 TRBD1 CASSPGQGVGDTQYF TGTGCCAGCAGCCCAGGACAGGGGGTTGGAGATACGCAGTATTTT
. TRBJ1-1 TRBV29-1 TRBD1 CSVSKTGMNTEAFF TGCAGCGTTTCTAAGACAGGGATGAACACTGAAGCTTTCTTT
. TRBJ1-2 TRBV6-1 . CASVDQGREGYTF TGTGCCAGCGTTGACCAGGGAAGGGAAGGCTACACCTTC
. TRBJ1-1 TRBV7-9 . CASSLGTEAFF TGTGCCAGCAGCTTAGGCACTGAAGCTTTCTTT
once TRBJ1-2 TRBV19 TRBD1 CASSTTGTGTYGYTF TGTGCCAGTAGTACAACCGGGACAGGGACCTATGGCTACACCTTC
few TRBJ2-7 TRBV15 . CATSRDTGEQYF TGTGCCACCAGCAGAGATACGGGCGAGCAGTACTTC
. TRBJ2-7 TRBV20-1 . CSARMSYEQYF TGCAGTGCTAGAATGTCCTACGAGCAGTACTTC
. TRBJ2-2 TRBV10-2 TRBD2 CASIGTSGGNTGELFF TGCGCCAGCATCGGGACTAGCGGGGGAAACACCGGGGAGCTGTTTTTT
. TRBJ1-5 TRBV6-6 TRBD1 CASSYSRGTGGQPQHF TGTGCCAGCAGTTACTCCCGGGGGACAGGGGGACAGCCCCAGCATTTT
. TRBJ2-7 TRBV11-3 . CASSSVEQYF TGTGCCAGCAGCTCAGTCGAGCAGTACTTC
. TRBJ2-7 TRBV29-1 . CSVPTNIWPYEQYF TGCAGCGTTCCCACTAACATTTGGCCCTACGAGCAGTACTTC
. TRBJ2-7 TRBV11-1 TRBD1 CASSPRGPGQGHEQYF TGTGCCAGCAGCCCCCGGGGGCCGGGACAGGGCCACGAGCAGTACTTC
once TRBJ2-3 TRBV30 TRBD1 CAWGQGRKTDTQYF TGTGCCTGGGGACAGGGGAGAAAAACAGATACGCAGTATTTT